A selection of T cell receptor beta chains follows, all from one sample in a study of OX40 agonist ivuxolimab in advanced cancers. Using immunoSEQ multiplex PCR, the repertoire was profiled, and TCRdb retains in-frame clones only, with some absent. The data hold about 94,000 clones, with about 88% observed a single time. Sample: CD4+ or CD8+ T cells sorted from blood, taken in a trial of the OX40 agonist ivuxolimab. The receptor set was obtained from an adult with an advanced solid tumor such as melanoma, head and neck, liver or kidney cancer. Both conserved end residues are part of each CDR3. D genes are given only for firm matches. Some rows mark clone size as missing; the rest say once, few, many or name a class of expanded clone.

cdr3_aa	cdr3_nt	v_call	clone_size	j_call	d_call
CASSLLSGTGHGYTF	TGTGCCAGCAGTTTACTATCCGGGACAGGGCATGGCTACACCTTC	TRBV27	.	TRBJ1-2	TRBD1
CASSLSGTGVHQPQHF	TGTGCCAGCAGCTTATCCGGGACAGGGGTGCATCAGCCCCAGCATTTT	TRBV5-6	.	TRBJ1-5	TRBD1
CASRKTSGEEDTGELFF	TGTGCCAGCAGAAAGACTAGCGGGGAGGAGGACACCGGGGAGCTGTTTTTT	TRBV6-4	.	TRBJ2-2	TRBD2
CASSHDRRSEAFF	TGTGCCAGCAGCCATGACCGGAGGTCTGAAGCTTTCTTT	TRBV9	.	TRBJ1-1	.
CASSFRTNNEQFF	TGCGCCAGCAGCTTTCGGACCAACAATGAGCAGTTCTTC	TRBV5-1	.	TRBJ2-1	.
CASSLDTGRNTEAFF	TGTGCCAGCAGCTTAGATACAGGTCGGAACACTGAAGCTTTCTTT	TRBV7-8	.	TRBJ1-1	.
CASRGVGNTIYF	TGTGCCAGCAGGGGGGTTGGAAACACCATATATTTT	TRBV2	.	TRBJ1-3	.
CASGFSSGTGGEKLFF	TGTGCCAGCGGATTTTCCTCCGGGACAGGAGGTGAAAAACTGTTTTTT	TRBV11-1	.	TRBJ1-4	TRBD1
CAWKLNNQGRTEAFF	TGTGCCTGGAAACTAAACAATCAGGGGAGGACTGAAGCTTTCTTT	TRBV30	once	TRBJ1-1	.
CASSIAPGPLNNEQFF	TGTGCCAGTAGTATCGCCCCGGGACCACTAAACAATGAGCAGTTCTTC	TRBV19	.	TRBJ2-1	.
CAISGQGMEKLFF	TGTGCCATCAGCGGACAGGGTATGGAAAAACTGTTTTTT	TRBV10-3	.	TRBJ1-4	TRBD1
CASRGGQKVEKLFF	TGTGCCAGCAGGGGGGGACAGAAGGTAGAAAAACTGTTTTTT	TRBV6-6	.	TRBJ1-4	TRBD1
CAWGKSGTYTYEQYF	TGTGCCTGGGGGAAATCCGGGACGTATACTTACGAGCAGTACTTC	TRBV30	once	TRBJ2-7	.
CASGSGQGLPQHF	TGTGCTAGTGGTTCAGGGCAGGGTTTGCCCCAGCATTTT	TRBV12-5	.	TRBJ1-5	.
CASNPRGPSSVQYF	TGTGCCAGTAATCCCAGGGGCCCAAGCAGCGTGCAGTACTTC	TRBV19	.	TRBJ2-7	.
CASSLIAASSYEQYF	TGTGCCAGCAGCTTGATTGCAGCTAGCTCCTACGAGCAGTACTTC	TRBV5-6	.	TRBJ2-7	.
CASSFGTGNTEAFF	TGCGCCAGCAGCTTCGGGACGGGGAACACTGAAGCTTTCTTT	TRBV5-1	.	TRBJ1-1	.
CASTLTGGSEQYF	TGTGCCAGCACCCTGACAGGGGGCAGCGAGCAGTACTTC	TRBV5-4	.	TRBJ2-7	TRBD1
CAWKHTISYEQYF	TGTGCCTGGAAGCACACCATTAGCTACGAGCAGTACTTC	TRBV30	.	TRBJ2-7	.
CASSPFHGSEQYF	TGTGCCAGCTCACCTTTCCATGGCTCCGAGCAGTACTTC	TRBV18	.	TRBJ2-7	.
CASSLTSGGAETQYF	TGTGCCAGCAGCTTAACTAGCGGGGGAGCGGAGACCCAGTACTTC	TRBV7-3	few	TRBJ2-5	TRBD2
CASSGSPYNTEAFF	TGTGCCAGCAGTGGGTCCCCATATAACACTGAAGCTTTCTTT	TRBV2	.	TRBJ1-1	.
CASSSGGGLGSPLHF	TGCGCCAGCAGCTCGGGAGGGGGCCTGGGTTCACCCCTCCACTTT	TRBV5-1	.	TRBJ1-6	TRBD1
CASSAAKTYEQYF	TGCGCCAGCAGTGCCGCCAAAACTTACGAGCAGTACTTC	TRBV10-2	.	TRBJ2-7	.
CASSEAPTGGVEKLFF	TGTGCCAGCAGCGAGGCGCCCACAGGGGGCGTTGAAAAACTGTTTTTT	TRBV9	.	TRBJ1-4	TRBD1
CASSEDGTEAFF	TGTGCCAGCAGTGAGGACGGCACTGAAGCTTTCTTT	TRBV6-1	.	TRBJ1-1	.